This TCR beta chain was found in a study of cytomegalovirus exposure and HLA in healthy donors. Overall study: According to later analysis, the same platform produced the 120 or so validation and under 700 first-cohort repertoires. The study's findings and limits: Subsequent analysis showed first-cohort TCR clusters tending to co-occur in more than 90 validation repertoires. Reportedly, diagnosis of cytomegalovirus status by the classifier showed high specificity and sensitivity.

This clone was counted only a few times. Its antigen is undetermined. This CDR3 region has 12 residues. With 4 bases removed from V and 5 bases from J, the gap between germline ends came to 9 bases. Germline CDR1 reads MNHEY; CDR2 reads SMNVEV (reference sequence). Some clones are missing from TCRdb's copy, which holds only in-frame ones; the method was immunoSEQ multiplex PCR. The table has about 280,000 clones, 70% to 90% seen once. The donors were part of the approximately 130-subject validation cohort, which stood apart from the 666-subject first cohort. The sequence was collected from a woman aged 18-29 years in good health and CMV-seronegative. Source material: PBMCs. The rearrangement uses TRBV27 and TRBJ2-7; possible D gene TRBD2, 6 bases. CDR3 sequence: CASSSRLDEQYF. The DNA of the CDR3 is TGTGCCAGCAGTTCCAGACTAGACGAGCAGTACTTC.